This TCR beta chain was profiled in a study of blood T cell repertoires in COVID-19 (dated by TCRdb to the early 2020s). With regard to the full study: Samples from collaborators originated in the United States, Italy and Spain and spanned both the acute and convalescent phases of COVID-19. The prospective study material was composed of cDNA or gDNA derived from T cells, B-cell-depleted T cells, or PBMCs. Subjects who had been exposed to COVID-19, were actively infected with it, or had recovered from it provided the deeply sampled blood TCRbeta repertoires that made up the dataset. The repertoires were made available in a free public database intended to serve as a resource for research on the immune response to SARS-CoV-2. The samples were drawn from two sources: the first 160 participants of the ongoing ImmuneRACE study, and 1,000 to 1,500 subjects contributed by 6 global collaborators. Nearly every sample came with metadata listing a de-identified subject ID, COVID-19 status, age in years and sex. Where available, HLA class I and class II types were obtained from metadata supplied by the sample provider rather than from assay-based typing. Beyond this particular receptor, the publication reports: How much clinical and demographic metadata was included differed by source and by participant, and the metadata was provided uncurated.

TCRbeta CDR3 regions were amplified from genomic DNA by means of the immunoSEQ Assay, a bias-controlled multiplex PCR. From the authors' description of their analysis: The number of nucleated cells in each sample was estimated by amplification of reference gene primers within the assay. To quantify the absolute abundance of each unique TCRbeta CDR3 rearrangement, sequence reads were collapsed and filtered. For each sample, productive Simpson clonality was calculated as the square root of Simpson's diversity index over productive rearrangements. TCRdb's version of the immuneACCESS table is confined to in-frame rearrangements and falls short of the full clone set. An unresolved V gene accounts for under half of the shortfall where checked; the remainder is of unknown origin. The DNA was the basis for D and trimming; V, J and clone size are from that table. Here the sample has a few hundred thousand clones; roughly four fifths occur a single time. Together, the top ten hold 4.1% of the sample.

As regards this clone: Its antigen is not yet known. The record has no base qualities; no much larger clone is one base away.

The CDR3 spans 15 residues, from the cysteine through the phenylalanine. Only the CDR3 DNA stays, 45 bases, in frame from base 1. Per the germline V gene, SGHTS is the CDR1 and YDEGEE is the CDR2. V sheds 0 bases and J sheds 7 bases, leaving 13 bases between their ends. Enrolling through a virtual design, the prospective study's participants ranged in age from about 18 to 89 years and lived across 24 United States geographic areas. To assign participants to cohorts, the prospective study relied on clinical history that participants themselves reported in a screening survey and a study questionnaire. In the prospective study, mobile phlebotomists collected whole blood, serum and a nasopharyngeal or oropharyngeal swab from each participant. Prospective study participants could optionally give additional blood draws and questionnaires over an approximately two-month period. Before DNA extraction, prospective study blood samples were shipped either frozen or at room temperature.

This sequence originates from a man aged 25-45 years with acute COVID-19. Recombination joined TRBV5-8 with TRBJ2-2; the D gene is not confidently resolved. The sample taken for sequencing was PBMCs or T cells enriched from blood (not recorded which). The CDR3 protein is CASSLARLPVGELFF. In nucleotides, the sequence is TGTGCCAGCAGCTTGGCGCGTCTCCCCGTCGGGGAGCTGTTTTTT.